Presented here are 4 T cell receptor beta chains from one specimen sequenced in a study of blood T cells in healthy people across ages. PCR was performed a second time for roughly 7 to 11 cycles using a sample-barcoded 5' primer and a J-beta primer mix. TCRdb independently ran MiXCR on the 5' RACE reads; one entry per CDR3 protein. Here the sample spans hundreds of thousands of distinct CDR3 sequences, roughly 49% being singletons. Sequencing was carried out using blood. The source is a woman aged 55-75 years in good health.

This chain connects TRBV7-9 to TRBJ2-3, with a weak D call TRBD2 (6 bases). This CDR3 region has 16 residues. Germline CDR1 and CDR2: SEHNR and FQNEAQ (reference sequence). V was pared by 5 bases and J by 4 bases, with 19 bases between. In DNA, the CDR3 is TGTGCCAGCAGCCTAAGACGACTAGGAGGGGCAGATACGCAGTATTTT. Encoded protein: CASSLRRLGGADTQYF.

This clonotype was picked up a small number of times. The chain links TRBV3-1 to TRBJ2-3; the D is unclear. Trimming stripped 4 bases from V and 3 bases from J, with 11 bases between. Germline-derived CDR1 and CDR2 are LGHDT and YNNKEL (reference sequence). The CDR3 extends over 14 amino acids. CDR3 DNA: TGTGCCAGCAGCCTTGGACGGAATACAGATACGCAGTATTTT. It yields the protein CASSLGRNTDTQYF.

V and J are TRBV9 and TRBJ2-1, with 9 nucleotides matching TRBD1. This CDR3 is 14 amino acids long. V gave up 3 bases and J gave up 5 bases; unmatched junction bases: 3. CDR1 is SGDLS, CDR2 YYNGEE, per germline. The CDR3 reads CASSARTGDNEQFF. Written as DNA, the CDR3 is TGTGCCAGCAGCGCCCGGACAGGGGACAATGAGCAGTTCTTC. Based on the CDR3 plus reference TRBV9 and TRBJ2-1, the full variable domain is DSGVTQTPKHLITATGQRVTLRCSPRSGDLSVYWYQQSLDQGLQFLIQYYNGEERAKGNILERFSAQQFPDLHSELNLSSLELGDSALYFCASSARTGDNEQFFGPGTRLTVL.

V gene TRBV6-5 combines with J gene TRBJ2-7; TRBD2 matches at 11 bases. CDR1 is MNHEY and CDR2 is SVGAGI in the germline V gene. This CDR3 has 16 amino acids. After removal of 6 bases from V and 1 base from J, the junction contained 8 bases not matched to a gene. The CDR3 here is CASRTIAGGWSYEQYF. The CDR3 nucleotides read TGTGCCAGCAGAACCATAGCGGGAGGGTGGTCCTACGAGCAGTACTTC.